Included here is one T cell receptor (beta chain) sequence, with context. This clone has only one observation. This clone's antigen is unknown. No much larger clonotype is one base removed from it; base qualities were not supplied. Using the deep immunoSEQ assay, TCR CDR3 regions were amplified from genomic DNA by multiplex PCR. Extracted genomic DNA from each cell subset was spread evenly across all wells of several immunoSEQ 96-well plates, with each plate serving as a replicate. For sorted subsets, each replicate PCR was loaded with around 200 ng genomic DNA, equivalent to 30,000 or so T cell genomes. Purified libraries were quantified with a Qubit 3.0 fluorometer, sized on a Bioanalyzer 2100, and re-quantified with the KAPA Library Quantification kit. A separate single-read 150-cycle Illumina NextSeq 550 flow cell was used to sequence each immunoSEQ 96-well plate. The original pipeline was this. Because the immunoSEQ output held only junctional sequences and lacked quality scores, the filtering could not match the filtering applied to full-length reads. Sequences were annotated with PyIR, a Python wrapper for IgBLAST v1.9, using IMGT germline references to assign V/J genes and CDR3. Reads were removed for weak V/J assignments (E-value above 1e-6), missing CDR3, stop codons, out-of-frame junctions, or ambiguous translated residues. V3J clonotypes were defined by identical inferred V gene, J gene, and CDR3 amino acid sequence. To compute the percentage overlap between repertoires, the number of shared unique clonotypes was divided by the size of the smaller repertoire. Three approaches were used to assess repertoire richness: RTK rarefaction, the Chao1 estimator, and Recon v2.1 estimates of unobserved clonotypes. Generation probabilities were computed with OLGA for all TCRbeta clonotypes obtained by the gDNA method from several donors. The table was pulled from immuneACCESS by TCRdb, which kept in-frame rearrangements only. Such tables lose some clones; where checked, under half of the loss comes from unresolved V genes, and the rest has no known cause. The DNA gave D and trimming, while V, J and clone size come from that table. This sample holds a few million clones; roughly 92% were observed only once. Roughly 0.13% of the sample lies in the top ten.

This entry belongs to a study of shared clonotypes between healthy human individuals (dated by TCRdb to between 2020 and 2021). With respect to the entire study: The cohort comprised two women and a few men aged 18 to 49 years. To increase sequencing depth and limit assay-specific biases, TCR repertoire library preparation and sequencing were carried out by different laboratories using diverse techniques. For each donor, three plates each were used for CD4 naive and CD4 memory, two plates were used for CD8 naive, and one plate was used for CD8 memory. Leukapheresis yielded between about 0.85 and 10 billion PBMCs per donor. To estimate repertoire size and how much clonotypes are shared between individuals, the study performed deep sequencing of blood TCR repertoires from a few healthy adults.

The germline V gene supplies CDR1 LGHNA and CDR2 YSLEER. There are 14 amino acids in the CDR3, from cysteine to phenylalanine inclusive. Only CDR3 DNA remains: 42 bases, in frame from the first base. Trimming leaves V shorter by 0 bases and J shorter by 5 bases, with the junction holding 0 bases beyond the gene matches. Donors were healthy HIV-negative adults with no recently reported acute infections or vaccinations. All donors were Caucasian adults living in Nashville, Tennessee, USA. CD4+ T cells were enriched by magnetic negative selection, after which naive cells were positively selected on CD45RA and the negative fraction was taken as the memory subset. Blood was collected by leukapheresis, and PBMCs were isolated by Ficoll-Histopaque density gradient centrifugation and then cryopreserved in liquid nitrogen vapor phase. Purity and quantity of every magnetically sorted T cell population were checked by analytical flow cytometry. Genomic DNA was isolated from every sorted fraction and measured by UV absorbance on a Nanodrop 2000c.

Summary of the overall study and its limitations: Based on pairwise subsampling, the degree of clonotype sharing among donors was expected to be affected by sequencing depth. Incomplete sequencing was indicated by rarefaction of sorted-subset datasets, despite the large sequencing depth. Only blood was sampled, and tissue TCR repertoires likely differ from those in blood. The small number of donors limited the genetic and exposure-history diversity represented. Higher generation probabilities were observed for clonotypes shared by all four sorted-subset donors than for non-shared clonotypes. Roughly 5.2% of naive CD4, approximately 3.7% of naive CD8, 2.3% of memory CD4, and over 0.35% of memory CD8 clonotypes were shared across four donors. Naive subsets generally had larger estimated clonotype richness than memory subsets did.

Recombination connected TRBV4-3 to TRBJ2-5, and 10 junction bases match TRBD2. Input material: naive CD4+ T cells sorted from blood. According to the study, the label for this sample's cell subset or site signals: CD45RA+ positively selected. This TCR was recovered from a man aged 18 to 30 in good health. The sequence in DNA is TGCGCCAGCAGCCAAGATAGCGGGAGGGAGACCCAGTACTTC. It encodes CASSQDSGRETQYF.